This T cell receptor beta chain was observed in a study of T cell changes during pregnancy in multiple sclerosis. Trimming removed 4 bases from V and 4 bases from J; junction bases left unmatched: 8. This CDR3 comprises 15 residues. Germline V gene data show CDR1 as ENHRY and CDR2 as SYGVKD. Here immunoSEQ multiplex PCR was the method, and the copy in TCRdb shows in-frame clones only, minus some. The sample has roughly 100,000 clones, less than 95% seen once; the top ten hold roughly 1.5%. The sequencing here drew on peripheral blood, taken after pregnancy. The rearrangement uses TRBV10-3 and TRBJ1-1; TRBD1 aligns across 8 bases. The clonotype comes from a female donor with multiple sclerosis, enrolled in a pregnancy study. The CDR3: CAISGGQGGFTEAFF. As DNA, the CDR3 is TGTGCCATCAGTGGTGGACAGGGAGGGTTCACTGAAGCTTTCTTT.